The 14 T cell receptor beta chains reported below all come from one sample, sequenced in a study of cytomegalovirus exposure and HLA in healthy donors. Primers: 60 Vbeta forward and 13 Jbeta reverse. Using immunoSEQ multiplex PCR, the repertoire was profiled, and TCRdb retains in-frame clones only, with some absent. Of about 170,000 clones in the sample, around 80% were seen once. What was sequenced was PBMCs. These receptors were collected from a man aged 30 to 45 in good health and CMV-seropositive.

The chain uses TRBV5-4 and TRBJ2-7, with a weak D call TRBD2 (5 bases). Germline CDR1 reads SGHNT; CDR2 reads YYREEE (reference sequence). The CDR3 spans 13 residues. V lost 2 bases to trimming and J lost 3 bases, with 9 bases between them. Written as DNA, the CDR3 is TGTGCCAGCAGCTTCTCCGGGGTCTACGAGCAGTACTTC. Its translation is CASSFSGVYEQYF.

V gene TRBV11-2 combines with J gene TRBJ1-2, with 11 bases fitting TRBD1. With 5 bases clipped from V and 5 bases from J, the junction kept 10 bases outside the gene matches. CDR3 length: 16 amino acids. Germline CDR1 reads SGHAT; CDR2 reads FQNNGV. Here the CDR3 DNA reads TGTGCCAGCAGCCCCGGGACAGGGGGTCACTCTTATGGCTACACCTTC. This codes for CASSPGTGGHSYGYTF.

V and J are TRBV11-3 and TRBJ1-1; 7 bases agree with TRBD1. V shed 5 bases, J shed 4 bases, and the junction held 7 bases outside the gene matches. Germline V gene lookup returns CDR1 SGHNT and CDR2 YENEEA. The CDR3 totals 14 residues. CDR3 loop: CASSPQGQSTEAFF. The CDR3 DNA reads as TGTGCCAGCAGCCCGCAGGGACAGAGCACTGAAGCTTTCTTT.

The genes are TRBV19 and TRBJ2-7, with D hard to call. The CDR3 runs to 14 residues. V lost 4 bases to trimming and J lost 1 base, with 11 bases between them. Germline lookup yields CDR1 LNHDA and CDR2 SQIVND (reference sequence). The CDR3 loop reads CASSTLGVSYEQYF. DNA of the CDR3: TGTGCCAGTAGTACCCTCGGAGTTTCCTACGAGCAGTACTTC.

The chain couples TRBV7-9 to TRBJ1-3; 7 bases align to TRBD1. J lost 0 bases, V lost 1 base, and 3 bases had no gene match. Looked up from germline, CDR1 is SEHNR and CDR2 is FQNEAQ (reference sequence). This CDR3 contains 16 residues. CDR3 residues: CASSLGDSYSGNTIYF. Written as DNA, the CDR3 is TGTGCCAGCAGCTTAGGGGACAGTTACTCTGGAAACACCATATATTTT.

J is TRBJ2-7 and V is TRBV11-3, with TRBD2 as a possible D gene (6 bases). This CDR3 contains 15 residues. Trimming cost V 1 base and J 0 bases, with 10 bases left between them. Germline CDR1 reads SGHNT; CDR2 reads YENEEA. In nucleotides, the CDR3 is TGTGCCAGCAGCTTAGGTGGCGGGACCTCCTACGAGCAGTACTTC. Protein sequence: CASSLGGGTSYEQYF.

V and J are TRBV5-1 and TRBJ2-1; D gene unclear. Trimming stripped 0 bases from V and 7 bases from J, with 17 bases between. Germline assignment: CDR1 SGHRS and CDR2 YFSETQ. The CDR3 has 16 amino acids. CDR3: CASSLGRQPKENEQFF. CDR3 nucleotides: TGCGCCAGCAGCTTGGGGCGGCAGCCGAAAGAGAATGAGCAGTTCTTC.

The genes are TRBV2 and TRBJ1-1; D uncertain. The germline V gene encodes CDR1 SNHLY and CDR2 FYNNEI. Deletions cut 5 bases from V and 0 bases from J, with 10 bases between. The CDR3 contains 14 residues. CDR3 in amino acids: CASSLQRLNTEAFF. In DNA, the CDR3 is TGTGCCAGCAGTCTCCAGCGGTTGAACACTGAAGCTTTCTTT.

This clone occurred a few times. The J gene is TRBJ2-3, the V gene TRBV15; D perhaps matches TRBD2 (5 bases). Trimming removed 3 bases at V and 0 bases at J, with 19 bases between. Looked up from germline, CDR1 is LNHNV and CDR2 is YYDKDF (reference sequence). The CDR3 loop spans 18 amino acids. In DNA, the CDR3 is TGTGCCACCAGCAGGGAGGAAACTTTAGTGACTAGCACAGATACGCAGTATTTT. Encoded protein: CATSREETLVTSTDTQYF. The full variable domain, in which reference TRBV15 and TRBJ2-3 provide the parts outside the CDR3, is DAMVIQNPRYQVTQFGKPVTLSCSQTLNHNVMYWYQQKSSQAPKLLFHYYDKDFNNEADTPDNFQSRRPNTSFCFLDIRSPGLGDTAMYLCATSREETLVTSTDTQYFGPGTRLTVL.

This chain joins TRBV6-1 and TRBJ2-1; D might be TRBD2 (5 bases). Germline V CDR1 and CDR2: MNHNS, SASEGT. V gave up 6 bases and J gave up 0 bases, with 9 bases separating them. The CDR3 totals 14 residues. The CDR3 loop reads CASSLGSSYNEQFF. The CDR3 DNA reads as TGTGCCAGCAGCCTAGGGAGCTCCTACAATGAGCAGTTCTTC.

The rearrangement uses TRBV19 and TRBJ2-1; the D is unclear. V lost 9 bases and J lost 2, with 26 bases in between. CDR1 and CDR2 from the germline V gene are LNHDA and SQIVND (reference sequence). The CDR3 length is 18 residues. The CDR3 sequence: CASRIDSYAGGTYNEQFF. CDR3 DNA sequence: TGTGCCAGCCGAATTGACTCCTATGCCGGCGGCACCTACAATGAGCAGTTCTTC.

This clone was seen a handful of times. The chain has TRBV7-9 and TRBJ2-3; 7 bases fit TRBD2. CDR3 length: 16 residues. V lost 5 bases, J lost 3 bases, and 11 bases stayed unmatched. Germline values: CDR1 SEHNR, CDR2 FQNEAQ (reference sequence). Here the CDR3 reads CASSPSGGGRTDTQYF. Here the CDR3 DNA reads TGTGCCAGCAGCCCATCGGGAGGTGGCAGGACAGATACGCAGTATTTT.

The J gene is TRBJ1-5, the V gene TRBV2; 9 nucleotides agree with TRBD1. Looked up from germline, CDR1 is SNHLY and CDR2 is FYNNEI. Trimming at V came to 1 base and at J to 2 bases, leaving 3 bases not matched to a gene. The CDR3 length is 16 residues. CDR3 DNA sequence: TGTGCCAGCAGTGAAGAATGGACAGGGGGCAATCAGCCCCAGCATTTT. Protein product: CASSEEWTGGNQPQHF.

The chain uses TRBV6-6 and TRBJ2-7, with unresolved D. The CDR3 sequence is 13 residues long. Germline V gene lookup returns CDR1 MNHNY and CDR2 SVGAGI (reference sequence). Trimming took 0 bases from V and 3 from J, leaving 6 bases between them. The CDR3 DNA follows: TGTGCCAGCAGTTACTCTCGGAGCTACGAGCAGTACTTC. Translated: CASSYSRSYEQYF.